This TCR beta chain was sequenced during a study of blood T cell repertoires in COVID-19 (dated by TCRdb to 2018 to 2020). Notes on the research overall: Collaborator samples came from the United States, Italy and Spain and covered acute and convalescent phases of COVID-19. Samples were obtained from the ongoing ImmuneRACE study (first 160 participants) and from 1,000 to 1,500 subjects provided by 6 global collaborators. Subjects who had been exposed to COVID-19, were actively infected with it, or had recovered from it provided the deeply sampled blood TCRbeta repertoires that made up the dataset. Sample metadata almost always included a de-identified subject ID, COVID-19 status, age in years and sex. A freely available public database, intended as a resource for researchers studying the immune response to SARS-CoV-2, is where the repertoires were released. The prospective study material was composed of cDNA or gDNA derived from T cells, B-cell-depleted T cells, or PBMCs. HLA class I and class II types, where available, came from metadata supplied by the sample provider rather than from assay-based typing. Here is what the overall study found, with its caveats: Clinical and demographic metadata were provided uncurated, with the amount varying by source and participant.

The collaborating institutions used their own protocols to collect whole blood in K2EDTA tubes. Collaborator samples were shipped for TCRbeta analysis as frozen whole blood, isolated PBMCs, or DNA extracted from either sample type. Note on this clone: It lacks a known antigen. No clone much larger than this one lies a single base away; base qualities are absent.

From the germline V gene, CDR1 is SGHNT and CDR2 is YENEEA. V sheds 5 bases and J sheds 9 bases, leaving 14 bases between their ends. The CDR3 has 13 amino acids, counting the end cysteine and phenylalanine. Just CDR3 DNA is preserved here, 39 bases in frame from base 1. TCRbeta CDR3 regions were amplified from genomic DNA using the immunoSEQ Assay, a bias-controlled multiplex PCR. As for how the authors treated the data: The number of nucleated cells in each sample was estimated by amplification of reference gene primers within the assay. Sequence reads were collapsed and filtered to measure the absolute abundance of every unique TCRbeta CDR3 rearrangement. For each sample, productive Simpson clonality was calculated as the square root of Simpson's diversity index over productive rearrangements. Sourced from immuneACCESS, this table was stored by TCRdb with only in-frame sequences that have V and J called. A share of the clones is absent; for the studies checked, an unresolved V gene accounts for under half, and the remainder has no known explanation. V, J and clone size derive from that table, while D and trimming were established from the DNA sequence. The table for this sample lists 200,000 to 250,000 clones; roughly 85% of them were counted only once. Clones ranked in the top ten supply roughly 3.4% of the sample.

The receptor chain draws on TRBV11-3 and TRBJ2-1, with TRBD2 perhaps the D gene, on 5 matching bases. Specimen: peripheral blood. The origin of this receptor is a woman aged 18-29 years with acute or convalescent COVID-19. DNA sequence: TGTGCCAGCAGCCCCGGCCCGGCGGGTGAGCAGTTCTTC. The encoded protein is CASSPGPAGEQFF.